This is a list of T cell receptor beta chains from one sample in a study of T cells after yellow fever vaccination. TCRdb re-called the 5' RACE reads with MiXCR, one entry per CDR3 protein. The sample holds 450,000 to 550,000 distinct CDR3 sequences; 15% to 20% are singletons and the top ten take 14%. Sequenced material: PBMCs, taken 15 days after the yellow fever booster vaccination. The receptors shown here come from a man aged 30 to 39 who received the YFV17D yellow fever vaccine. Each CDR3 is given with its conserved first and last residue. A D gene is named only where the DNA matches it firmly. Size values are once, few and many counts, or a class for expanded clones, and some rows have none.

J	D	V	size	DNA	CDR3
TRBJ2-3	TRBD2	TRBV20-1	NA	TGCAGTGCTCGGGAAACGGGAGGGCCCACAGATACGCAGTATTTT	CSARETGGPTDTQYF
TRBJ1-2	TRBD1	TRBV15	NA	TGTGCCACCAGCCCAGGGACAGCTAATAACTATGGCTACACCTTC	CATSPGTANNYGYTF
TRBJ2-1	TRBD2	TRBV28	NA	TGTGCCAGCAGTTTAAGTGCGGGAGCTGGGAATGAGCAGTTCTTC	CASSLSAGAGNEQFF
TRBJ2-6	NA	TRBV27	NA	TGTGCCAGCAGTCACAGGGCTGGGGCCAACGTCCTGACTTTC	CASSHRAGANVLTF
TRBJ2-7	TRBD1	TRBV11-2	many	TGTGCCAGCAGCTTATCAGGGGGCTACGAGCAGTACTTC	CASSLSGGYEQYF
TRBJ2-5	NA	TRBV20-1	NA	TGCAGTGCTAGAGTTCCCCTGAGAGAGACCCAGTACTTC	CSARVPLRETQYF
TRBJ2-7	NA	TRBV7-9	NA	TGTGCCAGCAGTCCACTGGGCGGACTCCCTTCCTACGAGCAGTACTTC	CASSPLGGLPSYEQYF
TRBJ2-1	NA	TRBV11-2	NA	TGTGCCAGCAGCTTAGGTGGGGGAATTTACAATGAGCAGTTCTTC	CASSLGGGIYNEQFF
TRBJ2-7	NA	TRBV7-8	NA	TGTGCCAGCAGCCACCCATTTGGGGGTGGGGGGCATGGGGAGCAGTACTTC	CASSHPFGGGGHGEQYF
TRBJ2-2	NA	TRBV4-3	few	TGCGCCAGCAGCCAAGATGGCAGGGTAGGAACCGGGGAGCTGTTTTTT	CASSQDGRVGTGELFF
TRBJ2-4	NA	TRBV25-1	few	TGTGCCAGCAGTGAGGGGCGGGGGCAAGCCAAAAACATTCAGTACTTC	CASSEGRGQAKNIQYF
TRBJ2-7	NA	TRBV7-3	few	TGTGCCAGCAGCAAAACCAGGGTCCCAGCCGACGAGCAGTACTTC	CASSKTRVPADEQYF
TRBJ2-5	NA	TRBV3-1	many	TGTGCCAGCAGCCAAGATAAAGCGGCCATACAAGAGACCCAGTACTTC	CASSQDKAAIQETQYF
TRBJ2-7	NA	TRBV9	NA	TGTGCCAGCAGCCCCGTCGGGTCGCCATACGAGCAGTACTTC	CASSPVGSPYEQYF
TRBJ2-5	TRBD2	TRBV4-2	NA	TGTGCCAGCAGCCAAGCTTACTCCGGGACTAGCGGGATCCAGGAGAACCAGTACTTC	CASSQAYSGTSGIQENQYF
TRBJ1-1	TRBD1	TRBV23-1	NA	TGCGCCAGTGGCTGGGACAGGGGCAACACTGAAGCTTTCTTT	CASGWDRGNTEAFF
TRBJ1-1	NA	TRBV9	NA	TGTGCCAGCAGCGCCCAAAGTTTTACGGAAGCTTTCTTT	CASSAQSFTEAFF
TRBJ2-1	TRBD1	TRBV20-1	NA	TGCAGTGCCGATGCCGGGACAGGATACAATGAGCAGTTCTTC	CSADAGTGYNEQFF
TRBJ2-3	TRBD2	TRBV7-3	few	TGTGCCAGCAGCTTAACAGGGACTAGCGGGGCAGATACGCAGTATTTT	CASSLTGTSGADTQYF
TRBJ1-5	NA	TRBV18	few	TGTGCCAGCTCACCACCCACAGGGCCGGTGAATCAGCCCCAGCATTTT	CASSPPTGPVNQPQHF
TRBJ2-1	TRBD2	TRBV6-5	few	TGTGCCAGCAGTTACGGGGCGGGAGAGTACAATGAGCAGTTCTTC	CASSYGAGEYNEQFF
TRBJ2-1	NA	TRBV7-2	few	TGTGCCAGCAGCTTAGAGGTGGGAAGCCAGTTCTTC	CASSLEVGSQFF
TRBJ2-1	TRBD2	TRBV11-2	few	TGTGCCAGCAGCTTAGGCCTGGGGGGTAGCGGGAGGATAGGCAATGAGCAGTTCTTC	CASSLGLGGSGRIGNEQFF